These 3 T cell receptor beta chains share one sample of origin, sequenced in a study of identifying expanded T cells in peripheral blood. TCRdb's copy holds only in-frame clones and misses some; the assay was immunoSEQ multiplex PCR. This sample yields some 78,000 clones, of which 70% to 90% are seen a single time; roughly 20% belongs to the top ten. What was sequenced was blood. These receptors all stem from a person aged 18 to 70 in good health.

This clone showed up just once. The rearrangement joins TRBV10-2 to TRBJ2-7, with D maybe TRBD1 (6 bases). The germline V and J ends were trimmed by 5 bases and 0 bases, with 14 bases remaining between them. Per the germline V gene, CDR1 is WSHSY and CDR2 is SAAADI. The CDR3 runs 15 residues. For the CDR3, the DNA is TGCGCCAGCAGTCGACAGGTCTGGGGCTCCTACGAGCAGTACTTC. It codes for CASSRQVWGSYEQYF.

The chain is built from TRBV28 and TRBJ1-2, with D possibly matching TRBD1 (6 bases). The CDR3 is made up of 14 amino acids. CDR1 is MDHEN and CDR2 is SYDVKM in the germline V gene. The germline V and J ends were trimmed by 4 bases and 2 bases, with 11 bases remaining between them. CDR3 bases: TGTGCCAGCAGTTGGGGGGCACGGAACTATGGCTACACCTTC. This translates into CASSWGARNYGYTF.

The rearrangement joins TRBV18 to TRBJ1-5; a possible D gene is TRBD1 (5 bases). The germline V gene has CDR1 KGHSH and CDR2 LQKENI. The CDR3 loop spans 14 amino acids. Trimming removed 3 bases at V and 6 bases at J, with 12 bases between. This chain's CDR3 is CASSPGQWGQPQHF. In DNA, the CDR3 is TGTGCCAGCTCACCTGGACAATGGGGTCAGCCCCAGCATTTT.